The 11 T cell receptor beta chains below come from one sample, sequenced in a study of T cell responses to AZD1222 COVID-19 vaccine (dated by TCRdb to the early 2020s). The library was made by the immunoSEQ multiplex PCR assay. Imported from immuneACCESS, the table was reduced by TCRdb to in-frame sequences with V and J called. These copies leave out some clones; in studies compared against another copy, an unresolved V gene accounts for under half, and the cause of the remainder is not known. The sample table lists 100,000 or so clones, roughly 89% of them with a count of one. 3.3% of the sample is held by the ten biggest clonotypes. The intended sense of this specimen's time point label: baseline before first vaccination. Sequencing used peripheral blood, obtained on day 0 of AZD1222 vaccination. The receptors originated from an adult in good health.

This clone was observed a handful of times. The chain carries TRBV11-2 and TRBJ1-5; D gene ambiguous. CDR1 is SGHAT, CDR2 FQNNGV, per germline. V was clipped by 5 bases and J by 7 bases, with 15 bases between them. This CDR3 spans 14 amino acids. In DNA, the CDR3 is TGTGCCAGCAGCGCCAACCCGGGGAACCAGCCCCAGCATTTT. It specifies CASSANPGNQPQHF. Using reference TRBV11-2 and TRBJ1-5 for the parts outside the CDR3, the full variable domain is EAGVAQSPRYKIIEKRQSVAFWCNPISGHATLYWYQQILGQGPKLLIQFQNNGVVDDSQLPKDRFSAERLKGVDSTLKIQPAKLEDSAVYLCASSANPGNQPQHFGDGTRLSIL.

The chain is built from TRBV3-1 (or the pseudogene TRBV3-2) and TRBJ1-4; D not certain. The germline CDR1 and CDR2 sequences are LGHDT and YNNKEL (reference sequence). CDR3 size: 13 residues. Trimming removed 1 base at V and 7 bases at J, with 7 bases between. The CDR3 reads CASSQGRTEKLFF. In DNA, the CDR3 is TGTGCCAGCAGCCAAGGCAGGACTGAAAAACTGTTTTTT.

V gene TRBV7-2 combines with J gene TRBJ2-3; D possibly matches TRBD1 or TRBD2 (6 bases each). The germline CDR1 and CDR2 sequences are SGHTA and FQGNSA. The CDR3 loop spans 16 amino acids. V lost 6 bases to trimming and J lost 6 bases, with 22 bases between them. CDR3 DNA sequence: TGTGCCAGCAGTTCTGCCGGAGGGGGATTCGTGGATACGCAGTATTTT. The encoded protein is CASSSAGGGFVDTQYF. Filled out from reference TRBV7-2 and TRBJ2-3, the complete variable domain reads GAGVSQSPSNKVTEKGKDVELRCDPISGHTALYWYRQSLGQGLEFLIYFQGNSAPDKSGLPSDRFSAERTGGSVSTLTIQRTQQEDSAVYLCASSSAGGGFVDTQYFGPGTRLTVL.

The table lists this clone with a count of one. The chain carries TRBV7-2 and TRBJ2-4, with D possibly matching TRBD2 (7 bases). Germline V gives CDR1 SGHTA, CDR2 FQGNSA. The V gene lost 3 bases and the J gene lost 5 bases, with 17 bases spanning the gap. The CDR3 has 16 residues. This chain's CDR3 is CASSFIGGGRQNIQYF. DNA for the CDR3: TGTGCCAGCAGCTTTATTGGGGGGGGCCGCCAAAACATTCAGTACTTC. The full variable domain, in which reference TRBV7-2 and TRBJ2-4 provide the parts outside the CDR3, is GAGVSQSPSNKVTEKGKDVELRCDPISGHTALYWYRQSLGQGLEFLIYFQGNSAPDKSGLPSDRFSAERTGGSVSTLTIQRTQQEDSAVYLCASSFIGGGRQNIQYFGAGTRLSVL.

The chain combines TRBV11-2 with TRBJ1-3, with no clear D. Germline CDR1 SGHAT, CDR2 FQNNGV. The V end lost 0 bases, the J end lost 2 bases, and 11 bases lay between the germline ends. This CDR3 is 16 amino acids long. This chain's CDR3 is CASSLDSGLTGNTIYF. The CDR3 nucleotides are TGTGCCAGCAGCTTAGATAGCGGGCTGACTGGAAACACCATATATTTT.

V usage is TRBV4-2 and J usage is TRBJ2-5; D unresolved. This CDR3 comprises 16 residues. With 0 bases removed from V and 1 base from J, the gap between germline ends came to 12 bases. Germline assignment: CDR1 LGHNA and CDR2 YNFKEQ. CDR3: CASSQDSARLQETQYF. CDR3 DNA sequence: TGTGCCAGCAGCCAAGATTCCGCCAGGCTCCAAGAGACCCAGTACTTC.

CDR3 region: CASSSAAPDTQYF. The CDR3 region has the DNA TGTGCCAGCAGCTCAGCGGCCCCAGATACGCAGTATTTT. The V call is TRBV6-5, the J call TRBJ2-3; possible D gene TRBD2, 5 bases. Looked up from germline, CDR1 is MNHEY and CDR2 is SVGAGI. This CDR3 has 13 residues. Trimming shortened V by 6 bases and J by 4 bases, and 11 bases separated the two germline ends.

The sample holds one count of this clone. V and J are TRBV6-5 and TRBJ1-1; D remains ambiguous. The V and J ends lost 4 bases and 1 base respectively, with 13 bases between them. The CDR3 has 15 amino acids. Looked up from germline, CDR1 is MNHEY and CDR2 is SVGAGI. The CDR3 coding sequence is TGTGCCAGCAGTTTCTCCGACTTTGAGAACACTGAAGCTTTCTTT. As protein: CASSFSDFENTEAFF.

This clone was counted between two and nine times. CDR3 residues: CASSLVAGGGYTF. The CDR3 DNA reads as TGCGCCAGCAGCTTGGTGGCCGGAGGAGGCTACACCTTC. The V gene is TRBV5-1, the J gene TRBJ1-2; D is ambiguous. Germline-derived CDR1 and CDR2 are SGHRS and YFSETQ. V was clipped by 0 bases and J by 8 bases, with 11 bases between them. This CDR3 spans 13 amino acids. Together with reference TRBV5-1 and TRBJ1-2, the CDR3 gives the full variable domain: KAGVTQTPRYLIKTRGQQVTLSCSPISGHRSVSWYQQTPGQGLQFLFEYFSETQRNKGNFPGRFSGRQFSNSRSEMNVSTLELGDSALYLCASSLVAGGGYTFGSGTRLTVV.

CDR3 sequence: CASSLNQGETQYF. The CDR3 nucleotides are TGTGCCAGCAGCTTAAATCAGGGGGAGACCCAGTACTTC. This chain links TRBV7-2 with TRBJ2-5, with D possibly matching TRBD1 (6 bases). Germline V gene lookup returns CDR1 SGHTA and CDR2 FQGNSA. The CDR3 loop spans 13 amino acids. V was clipped by 2 bases and J by 5 bases, with 9 bases between them.

The chain links TRBV5-4 to TRBJ1-6; D is undetermined. The CDR3 is made up of 15 amino acids. The V and J ends lost 0 bases and 10 bases respectively, with 14 bases between them. The germline V gene has CDR1 SGHNT and CDR2 YYREEE (reference sequence). In DNA, the CDR3 is TGTGCCAGCAGCTTGGATGGGGTGTGGGAATCACCCCTCCACTTT. It translates to CASSLDGVWESPLHF.